The next 5 T cell receptor beta chains were all read from a single sample in a study of T cells of healthy individuals. TCRdb ran MiXCR on the 5' RACE reads and lists one entry per CDR3 protein. The sample includes around 79,000 distinct CDR3 sequences, about 5% of them seen just once. These receptors were collected from a female donor in good health.

This clonotype was detected ten times or more. The chain carries TRBV20-1 and TRBJ1-1; the D is unclear. The CDR3 length is 14 residues. The V end lost 1 base, the J end lost 4 bases, and 13 bases lay between the germline ends. Germline lookup yields CDR1 DFQATT and CDR2 SNEGSKA (reference sequence). Written as DNA, the CDR3 is TGCAGTGCTAGAGTTGGGCAATCTGGCACTGAAGCTTTCTTT. It yields the protein CSARVGQSGTEAFF.

This clonotype occurred many times. The chain combines TRBV6-5 with TRBJ2-1, with 13 positions matching TRBD2. The V and J ends lost 6 bases and 8 bases, in that order; junction bases with no gene match: 7. This CDR3 spans 15 amino acids. The germline V gene encodes CDR1 MNHEY and CDR2 SVGAGI. CDR3 nucleotides: TGTGCCAGCAGGTACGGACTAGCGGGAGAGGATGAGCAGTTCTTC. Residues: CASRYGLAGEDEQFF.

This clonotype has ten or more counts. V is TRBV20-1 and J is TRBJ2-1; D may be TRBD1 (6 bases). Between the trimmed V and J ends, which lost 4 bases and 5 bases, there was a span of 18 bases. The CDR3 contains 15 residues. Germline V gives CDR1 DFQATT, CDR2 SNEGSKA (reference sequence). The CDR3 sequence is CSAIGEQGLNNEQFF. The CDR3 coding sequence is TGCAGTGCTATCGGGGAACAGGGCTTAAACAATGAGCAGTTCTTC.

This clonotype was counted ten times or more. The J gene is TRBJ2-5, the V gene TRBV20-1, with 9 bases identical to TRBD2. Per germline, CDR1 DFQATT and CDR2 SNEGSKA (reference sequence). This CDR3 contains 14 residues. J gave up 4 bases and V 3 bases, and 6 bases lay outside the gene matches. Here the CDR3 DNA reads TGCAGTGCTAGGAAGGGACTAGCTTTAGAGACCCAGTACTTC. This gives the protein CSARKGLALETQYF.

This clonotype was detected many times. The chain employs TRBV11-2 and TRBJ1-6; D perhaps matches TRBD1 (5 bases). CDR3 length: 16 residues. Per germline, CDR1 SGHAT and CDR2 FQNNGV. The V end lost 6 bases, the J end lost 10 bases, and 22 bases lay between the germline ends. CDR3 protein: CASRSLRGTGESPLHF. The DNA of the CDR3 is TGTGCCAGCAGGTCCTTGAGGGGCACTGGGGAATCACCCCTCCACTTT.